This is a list of T cell receptor beta chains from one sample in a study of identical twins. In TCRdb, the 5' RACE reads were re-called with MiXCR into one record per CDR3 protein. The sample comprises around 490,000 distinct CDR3 sequences, 13% to 15% of which are singletons, and approximately 1% rests with the top ten. These data are also associated with another study on yellow fever vaccine responses in identical twins.

The sequenced material came from CD4+ T cells sorted from blood. All receptors come from a woman under 30 in good health. Both conserved end residues are part of each CDR3. D genes are given only for firm matches. Expanded clones get a size class; other rows say once, few or many, or leave the size out.

19	.	TRBV11-2	.	TRBJ2-2	CASSLVGWGSNRNTGELFF	TGTGCCAGCAGCTTAGTGGGGTGGGGGTCAAACAGAAACACCGGGGAGCTGTTTTTT
16	many	TRBV4-2	.	TRBJ2-2	CASSSPGISNTGELFF	TGTGCCAGCAGCTCTCCAGGGATCTCGAACACCGGGGAGCTGTTTTTT
16	few	TRBV7-3	.	TRBJ2-1	CASSLTVTGYRNEQFF	TGTGCCAGCAGCTTAACAGTGACAGGTTACAGGAATGAGCAGTTCTTC
16	many	TRBV5-1	TRBD2	TRBJ2-2	CASSLGLPSGAGELFF	TGCGCCAGCAGCTTGGGTCTCCCAAGCGGGGCCGGGGAGCTGTTTTTT
15	.	TRBV7-8	.	TRBJ2-5	CASTLPGGGGETQYF	TGTGCCAGCACCCTCCCAGGGGGGGGCGGAGAGACCCAGTACTTC
17	few	TRBV6-5	TRBD2	TRBJ2-7	CASSQRVPSGGLREQYF	TGTGCCAGCAGCCAACGAGTACCTAGCGGAGGGCTACGGGAGCAGTACTTC
15	few	TRBV15	.	TRBJ1-1	CATSRDPLPATEAFF	TGTGCCACCAGCAGAGATCCTTTACCAGCCACTGAAGCTTTCTTT
14	many	TRBV5-1	.	TRBJ2-3	CASSPVEGADTQYF	TGCGCCAGCAGCCCGGTGGAGGGAGCAGATACGCAGTATTTT
16	few	TRBV2	.	TRBJ1-5	CASSEGGRRSNQPQHF	TGTGCCAGCAGTGAGGGGGGACGGCGTAGCAATCAGCCCCAGCATTTT
18	.	TRBV11-2	TRBD2	TRBJ2-3	CASSLTVPGLAGADTQYF	TGTGCCAGCAGCTTAACCGTACCGGGACTAGCGGGAGCAGATACGCAGTATTTT
17	.	TRBV19	TRBD1	TRBJ1-5	CASSIDPGTGVLQPQHF	TGTGCCAGTAGTATAGACCCCGGGACAGGGGTACTTCAGCCCCAGCATTTT
17	.	TRBV12-3/TRBV12-4	TRBD1	TRBJ2-1	CASSSSTGTGDGEEQFF	TGTGCCAGCAGTTCCTCAACCGGGACAGGGGACGGAGAAGAGCAGTTCTTC
15	few	TRBV7-9	.	TRBJ1-1	CASSPNSVMNTEAFF	TGTGCCAGCAGTCCTAATTCCGTAATGAACACTGAAGCTTTCTTT
17	few	TRBV7-2	.	TRBJ1-2	CASSLAARGGFHYGYTF	TGTGCCAGCAGCTTAGCGGCCAGGGGAGGATTTCACTATGGCTACACCTTC
16	few	TRBV5-1	TRBD1	TRBJ2-3	CASSLPRTGSLDTQYF	TGCGCCAGCAGCCTCCCCCGGACAGGGAGCTTGGATACGCAGTATTTT
13	few	TRBV5-1	.	TRBJ2-1	CASSLDEWVEQFF	TGCGCCAGCAGCTTGGATGAGTGGGTTGAGCAGTTCTTC
16	.	TRBV10-1	.	TRBJ2-3	CASSEGSSGRPDTQYF	TGCGCCAGCAGTGAAGGATCCAGCGGCCGTCCGGATACGCAGTATTTT
19	few	TRBV29-1	TRBD2	TRBJ2-5	CSVRGLVAGGLGFLETQYF	TGCAGCGTTCGCGGATTGGTAGCGGGGGGCCTCGGATTTCTAGAGACCCAGTACTTC
15	.	TRBV11-1	TRBD1	TRBJ2-5	CASSSARTGVRTQYF	TGTGCCAGCAGCTCCGCCAGGACAGGGGTGAGGACCCAGTACTTC
15	many	TRBV12-3/TRBV12-4	TRBD2	TRBJ2-5	CASSLASGALETQYF	TGTGCCAGCAGTTTAGCGAGCGGGGCGTTGGAGACCCAGTACTTC
14	many	TRBV20-1	.	TRBJ1-1	CSVGGGRAGTEAFF	TGCAGTGTGGGAGGCGGACGGGCCGGCACTGAAGCTTTCTTT
14	many	TRBV28	.	TRBJ1-5	CASSLLGSNQPQHF	TGTGCCAGCAGTTTACTAGGTAGCAATCAGCCCCAGCATTTT
14	few	TRBV28	.	TRBJ2-3	CASSFALATDTQYF	TGTGCCAGCAGTTTCGCACTAGCAACAGATACGCAGTATTTT
13	.	TRBV5-4	.	TRBJ2-1	CASSLAGADEQFF	TGTGCCAGCAGCTTGGCCGGAGCAGATGAGCAGTTCTTC
15	many	TRBV6-2/TRBV6-3	TRBD2	TRBJ2-1	CASRRSGGGSNEQFF	TGTGCCAGCAGACGAAGCGGGGGGGGATCCAATGAGCAGTTCTTC
16	few	TRBV7-9	.	TRBJ1-2	CASSNRTTVWVYGYTF	TGTGCCAGCAGCAACCGGACGACAGTGTGGGTCTATGGCTACACCTTC
13	.	TRBV4-3	.	TRBJ1-2	CASSQEYGNGYTF	TGCGCCAGCAGCCAAGAATACGGGAATGGCTACACCTTC
15	.	TRBV6-5	.	TRBJ2-2	CASSYRTPNTGELFF	TGTGCCAGCAGTTACAGGACTCCGAACACCGGGGAGCTGTTTTTT
15	.	TRBV5-1	.	TRBJ2-2	CASSGGRESTGELFF	TGCGCCAGCAGCGGAGGCCGCGAGTCCACCGGGGAGCTGTTTTTT
15	few	TRBV6-2/TRBV6-3	.	TRBJ2-7	CASSPWRQPAYEQYF	TGTGCCAGCAGTCCATGGAGACAGCCTGCCTACGAGCAGTACTTC
17	few	TRBV7-2	TRBD2	TRBJ2-7	CASSLVLAGVGGYEQYF	TGTGCCAGCAGCTTAGTACTAGCGGGAGTAGGCGGGTACGAGCAGTACTTC
18	few	TRBV3-1	TRBD2	TRBJ2-1	CASSHYRGGGGSYNEQFF	TGTGCCAGCAGCCATTACCGAGGCGGGGGTGGTTCCTACAATGAGCAGTTCTTC
13	few	TRBV9	.	TRBJ2-3	CASSVNRFSGQYF	TGTGCCAGCAGCGTGAACAGGTTCAGTGGGCAGTATTTT
17	few	TRBV6-5	TRBD1	TRBJ1-1	CASSYYRTGTVNTEAFF	TGTGCCAGCAGTTACTATAGGACCGGGACAGTGAACACTGAAGCTTTCTTT
16	many	TRBV4-2	.	TRBJ2-2	CASSLRDGADTGELFF	TGTGCCAGCAGCCTCCGGGACGGGGCGGACACCGGGGAGCTGTTTTTT
11	.	TRBV29-1	.	TRBJ2-7	CSAEGSYEQYF	TGCAGCGCCGAGGGCTCCTACGAGCAGTACTTC
15	many	TRBV18	TRBD1	TRBJ2-7	CASSIVGTGTYEQYF	TGTGCCAGCTCAATTGTGGGGACAGGGACCTACGAGCAGTACTTC
11	few	TRBV20-1	.	TRBJ2-7	CSAPGIYEQYF	TGCAGTGCCCCGGGGATCTACGAGCAGTACTTC